A single sample gave rise to the 21 T cell receptor beta chains below, sequenced in a study of cytomegalovirus exposure and HLA in healthy donors. Using immunoSEQ multiplex PCR, the repertoire was profiled, and TCRdb retains in-frame clones only, with some absent. The sample includes 130,000 or so clones, 70% to 90% of them seen just once. The sequenced sample consisted of PBMCs. The receptors were sampled from a woman between 18 and 29 years old in good health and CMV-seronegative.

The count of this clone is one. In nucleotides, the CDR3 is TGCGCCAGCAGCCCAAAGGCGGGGGATAGCGGCTACGAGCAGTACTTC. Amino acids: CASSPKAGDSGYEQYF. This chain uses TRBV4-3 with TRBJ2-7; 7 positions match TRBD2. The germline V gene encodes CDR1 LGHNA and CDR2 YSLEER. The CDR3 totals 16 residues. Trimming at V came to 4 bases and at J to 3 bases, leaving 12 bases not matched to a gene.

The chain has TRBV5-1 and TRBJ2-3, with 7 bases fitting TRBD2. Losses at the gene ends were 4 bases for V and 4 bases for J; bases not matched to a gene: 0. Germline CDR1 and CDR2: SGHRS and YFSETQ. The CDR3 totals 12 residues. In DNA form, the CDR3 reads TGCGCCAGCAGCCTAGCGGCAGATACGCAGTATTTT. Protein: CASSLAADTQYF.

This clone has a single count. The V call is TRBV28, the J call TRBJ2-3; TRBD2 aligns across 7 bases. Germline V gene lookup returns CDR1 MDHEN and CDR2 SYDVKM. Trimming at V came to 6 bases and at J to 2 bases, leaving 2 bases not matched to a gene. This CDR3 has 13 amino acids. The DNA for the CDR3 is TGTGCCAGCAGGGGGGGGTCCACAGATACGCAGTATTTT. Protein product: CASRGGSTDTQYF.

The V and J genes are TRBV4-3 and TRBJ2-7; D may be TRBD2 (5 bases). CDR3 length equals 14 residues. The V gene lost 1 base and the J gene lost 6 bases, with 13 bases spanning the gap. Germline lookup yields CDR1 LGHNA and CDR2 YSLEER. CDR3 nucleotides: TGCGCCAGCAGCCAAGGCCTAGCAGTTGGCGAGCAGTACTTC. Translated, it gives CASSQGLAVGEQYF.

This clone was observed once. J is TRBJ2-5 and V is TRBV27, with TRBD2 matching 8 bases. This CDR3 comprises 15 residues. The germline V gene encodes CDR1 MNHEY and CDR2 SMNVEV (reference sequence). V lost 3 bases to trimming and J lost 4 bases; unmatched junction nucleotides: 7. The CDR3 loop is CASSFHRGGAETQYF. The CDR3 region has the DNA TGTGCCAGCAGTTTTCATCGGGGGGGCGCAGAGACCCAGTACTTC.

CDR3 residues: CASSPRTGFREQYF. CDR3 sequence (DNA): TGTGCCAGCAGCCCCCGAACAGGGTTTCGAGAGCAGTACTTC. This rearrangement joins TRBV13 to TRBJ2-7; the D gene is possibly TRBD1 (6 bases). From germline, CDR1 is PRHDT and CDR2 FYEKMQ (reference sequence). V lost 5 bases and J lost 7, with 18 bases in between. The length of the CDR3 is 14 residues.

The chain couples TRBV21-1 to TRBJ2-5; the table's D gene call, TRBD1, was not cross checked with the DNA. TRBV21-1 represents a pseudogene. The CDR3 runs 13 residues. CDR3 nucleotides: TGTGCCAGGACGACAGGGGTCGGGGAGACCCAGTACTTC. This encodes CARTTGVGETQYF.

This clone was recorded only once. The rearrangement links TRBV11-2 to TRBJ1-5, with 7 bases lining up with TRBD1. The V segment lost 2 bases and the J segment 3 bases; nucleotides outside the gene matches: 4. This CDR3 region has 15 residues. The germline gives CDR1 SGHAT, CDR2 FQNNGV. CDR3 in DNA: TGTGCCAGCAGCTTACTCCAGGGGGTCAATCAGCCCCAGCATTTT. Translating gives CASSLLQGVNQPQHF.

The chain recombines TRBV9 with TRBJ1-3; D possibly corresponds to TRBD1 (5 bases). CDR1 SGDLS and CDR2 YYNGEE come from the germline V gene. This CDR3 is 17 amino acids long. V lost 2 bases and J lost 0, with 15 bases in between. For the CDR3, the DNA is TGTGCCAGCAGCGTGGCCCTATACGGGGGCTCTGGAAACACCATATATTTT. Translation: CASSVALYGGSGNTIYF.

CDR3 DNA: TGTGCTAGTGGTTTAGACAGGGCCTTGAACACTGAAGCTTTCTTT. This codes for CASGLDRALNTEAFF. The chain combines TRBV12-5 with TRBJ1-1, with TRBD1 matching 7 bases. This CDR3 region has 15 residues. The V gene's germline CDR1 is LGHNT and CDR2 FRNRAP. The V gene end was trimmed by 3 bases and the J gene end by 0 bases; junction bases not matched to a gene: 4.

The chain combines TRBV7-2 with TRBJ2-1; D possibly corresponds to TRBD2 (6 bases). CDR3 length: 16 amino acids. CDR1 and CDR2 from the germline V gene are SGHTA and FQGNSA. Deletions cut 5 bases from V and 7 bases from J, with 21 bases between. CDR3 residues: CASSPLIIGGRNEQFF. The DNA of the CDR3 is TGTGCCAGCAGCCCGTTGATTATTGGGGGGAGGAATGAGCAGTTCTTC. Together with reference TRBV7-2 and TRBJ2-1, the CDR3 gives the full variable domain: GAGVSQSPSNKVTEKGKDVELRCDPISGHTALYWYRQSLGQGLEFLIYFQGNSAPDKSGLPSDRFSAERTGGSVSTLTIQRTQQEDSAVYLCASSPLIIGGRNEQFFGPGTRLTVL.

With respect to this clone: The identical CDR3 is also encoded by other nucleotide sequences in the sample. J is TRBJ2-7 and V is TRBV7-9, with 7 bases lining up with TRBD2. Per germline, CDR1 SEHNR and CDR2 FQNEAQ (reference sequence). J was trimmed by 4 bases and V by 3 bases; bases with no gene match: 3. The CDR3 totals 13 residues. For the CDR3, the DNA is TGTGCCAGCAGCTTCGGCGGGGGTTACGAGCAGTACTTC. Its protein product is CASSFGGGYEQYF.

This rearrangement joins TRBV27 to TRBJ2-2; 7 bases fit TRBD1. This CDR3 is 16 amino acids long. With 5 bases clipped from V and 2 bases from J, the junction kept 8 bases outside the gene matches. Germline assignment: CDR1 MNHEY and CDR2 SMNVEV (reference sequence). CDR3 DNA: TGTGCCAGCAGTGCCCGGACAGGACTTAACACCGGGGAGCTGTTTTTT. Translating it yields CASSARTGLNTGELFF.

The CDR3 is CASSYSPGPNSPLHF. As DNA, the CDR3 is TGTGCCAGCAGTTACTCGCCAGGGCCTAATTCACCCCTCCACTTT. This chain joins TRBV6-5 and TRBJ1-6; tentatively, D is TRBD1 (5 bases). The CDR3 is 15 amino acids. From germline, CDR1 is MNHEY and CDR2 SVGAGI. V lost 0 bases and J 6 bases, leaving 9 bases between the germline ends.

J is TRBJ2-1 and V is TRBV13, with D possibly matching TRBD2 (6 bases). V was trimmed by 4 bases and J by 4 bases, leaving 17 bases between them. The V gene's germline CDR1 is PRHDT and CDR2 FYEKMQ (reference sequence). The CDR3 is 16 amino acids. In DNA form, the CDR3 reads TGTGCCAGCAGCTCCGACTCCGGAGGGAAATACAATGAGCAGTTCTTC. It encodes CASSSDSGGKYNEQFF.

The chain joins TRBV11-2 to TRBJ1-1; D perhaps matches TRBD1 (6 bases). CDR1 is SGHAT, CDR2 FQNNGV, per germline. Trimming cost V 3 bases and J 5 bases, with 16 bases left between them. This CDR3 has 15 amino acids. The CDR3 region is CASSFYGGGGTEAFF. The CDR3 coding sequence is TGTGCCAGCAGCTTTTACGGAGGGGGAGGGACTGAAGCTTTCTTT.

The V and J genes are TRBV4-2 and TRBJ2-5; 7 bases agree with TRBD2. The CDR3 is 16 amino acids. V trimming: 0 bases; J trimming: 1 base; junction bases outside the gene matches: 5. Germline V gives CDR1 LGHNA, CDR2 YNFKEQ. The CDR3 reads CASSQERTSSQETQYF. In DNA form, the CDR3 reads TGTGCCAGCAGCCAAGAAAGGACTAGTAGCCAAGAGACCCAGTACTTC.

The rearrangement links TRBV6-5 to TRBJ1-2; 7 bases agree with TRBD1. With 6 bases clipped from V and 4 bases from J, the junction kept 8 bases outside the gene matches. The germline gives CDR1 MNHEY, CDR2 SVGAGI. The CDR3 is made up of 14 amino acids. The CDR3 loop is CASSQGGPVYGYTF. Here the CDR3 DNA reads TGTGCCAGCAGCCAGGGGGGTCCGGTCTATGGCTACACCTTC.

The chain has TRBV5-1 and TRBJ1-2, with D uncertain. Trimming took off 1 base at V and 3 bases at J, with 10 bases between the two ends. Per germline, CDR1 SGHRS and CDR2 YFSETQ. The CDR3 loop spans 14 amino acids. The CDR3 DNA sequence: TGCGCCAGCAGCTTGTTAGGGAGAGACTATGGCTACACCTTC. It specifies CASSLLGRDYGYTF.

The chain combines TRBV14 with TRBJ1-1; D gene uncertain. This CDR3 region has 14 residues. From germline, CDR1 is SGHDN and CDR2 FVKESK. V lost 1 base and J 0 bases, leaving 6 bases between the germline ends. DNA for the CDR3: TGTGCCAGCAGCCAAGGGCTTATGAACACTGAAGCTTTCTTT. Translation: CASSQGLMNTEAFF.

The chain joins TRBV30 to TRBJ2-3; 9 nucleotides align to TRBD2. The V gene end was trimmed by 2 bases and the J gene end by 2 bases; junction bases not matched to a gene: 5. The CDR3 runs 15 residues. Germline CDR1 is GTSNPN and CDR2 is SVGIG (reference sequence). The CDR3 sequence: CAWSIRGRATDTQYF. CDR3 sequence (DNA): TGTGCCTGGAGTATCCGCGGGAGGGCCACAGATACGCAGTATTTT.